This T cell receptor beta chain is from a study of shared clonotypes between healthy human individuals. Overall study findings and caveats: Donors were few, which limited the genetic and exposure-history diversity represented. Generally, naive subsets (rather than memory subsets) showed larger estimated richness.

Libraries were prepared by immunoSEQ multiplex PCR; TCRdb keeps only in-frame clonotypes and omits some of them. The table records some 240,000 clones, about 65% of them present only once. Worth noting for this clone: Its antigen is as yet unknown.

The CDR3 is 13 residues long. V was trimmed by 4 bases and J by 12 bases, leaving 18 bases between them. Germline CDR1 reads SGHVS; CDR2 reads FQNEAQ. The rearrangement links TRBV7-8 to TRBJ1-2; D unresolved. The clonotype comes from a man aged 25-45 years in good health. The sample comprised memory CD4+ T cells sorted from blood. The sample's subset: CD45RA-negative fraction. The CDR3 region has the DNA TGTGCCAGCAGCTCACAGAATATTGAGGCCGACACCTTC. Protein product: CASSSQNIEADTF.